The 20 T cell receptor beta chains given below trace back to one sample, sequenced in a study of regulatory T cells in long-lasting Graves disease. Building the TCR beta libraries relied on iRepertoire HTBI primers, and CDR3 regions underwent Arm-PCR. TCRdb re-derived calls from the multiplex PCR reads in MiXCR, one entry per CDR3 protein. The table includes roughly 500,000 distinct CDR3 sequences, roughly 14% detected once. Noted time point: newly diagnosed GD, antithyroid drugs for less than 3 months. The authors made the TCR library using RNA they extracted from PBMCs. The data also belong to a second study, concerning T cells in Graves' hyperthyroidism and ophthalmopathy.

The material was peripheral blood mononuclear cells (PBMCs), obtained at new diagnosis, from a patient treated with antithyroid drugs. Receptor source: a man aged 25-45 years with Graves disease.

A few counts support this clonotype. V gene TRBV15 combines with J gene TRBJ2-1; maybe TRBD1 (5 bases). This CDR3 is 16 amino acids long. With 4 bases removed from V and 3 bases from J, the gap between germline ends came to 16 bases. Germline V CDR1 and CDR2: LNHNV, YYDKDF (reference sequence). CDR3 protein: CATSIGRGRGYNEQFF. CDR3 in DNA: TGTGCCACCAGCATAGGTAGGGGAAGGGGCTACAATGAGCAGTTCTTC.

The table lists this clonotype with a count of one. The genes are TRBV5-1 and TRBJ2-1, with D possibly being TRBD2 (6 bases). CDR1 SGHRS and CDR2 YFSETQ come from the germline V gene. CDR3 size: 17 residues. The V end was cut by 2 bases, the J end by 6 bases, with 21 bases between. The CDR3 DNA reads as TGCGCCAGCAGCTTCTCTCTCCGGGACTGGGGATTCAATGAGCAGTTCTTC. Protein product: CASSFSLRDWGFNEQFF.

This clonotype was observed many times. The chain uses TRBV13 and TRBJ2-7; 8 bases align to TRBD1. The CDR3 consists of 14 residues. In germline, CDR1 is PRHDT, CDR2 FYEKMQ (reference sequence). The V segment lost 4 bases and the J segment 3 bases; nucleotides outside the gene matches: 5. CDR3 DNA: TGTGCCAGCAGCTCCGACAGGGGCTTCTACGAGCAGTACTTC. Its translation is CASSSDRGFYEQYF.

There are many counts of this clonotype. The chain links TRBV12-3 or TRBV12-4 to TRBJ2-2; no firm D call. The ends were cut back, 2 bases at V and 2 bases at J, with 12 bases in the middle. CDR3 length: 16 residues. The CDR3 DNA reads TGTGCCAGCAGTTTATTCGTGGCGGTCAACACCGGGGAGCTGTTTTTT. Translating gives CASSLFVAVNTGELFF.

In its sample, this clonotype was seen many times. CDR3 sequence reads: CASRDHRSSYNSPLHF. The CDR3 nucleotides read TGTGCCAGCAGAGACCACCGGAGCTCCTATAATTCACCCCTCCACTTT. The rearrangement uses TRBV2 and TRBJ1-6; D uncertain. The V gene's germline CDR1 is SNHLY and CDR2 FYNNEI. The CDR3 extends over 16 amino acids. Trimming removed 6 bases from V and 0 bases from J, with 12 bases in between. Full variable domain (missing parts from reference TRBV2 and TRBJ1-6): EPEVTQTPSHQVTQMGQEVILRCVPISNHLYFYWYRQILGQKVEFLVSFYNNEISEKSEIFDDQFSVERPDGSNFTLKIRSTKLEDSAMYFCASRDHRSSYNSPLHFGNGTRLTVT.

At least ten counts were recorded for this clonotype. The V gene is TRBV20-1, the J gene TRBJ2-3; a possible D gene is TRBD1 (6 bases). The CDR3 spans 13 residues. Germline V gene lookup returns CDR1 DFQATT and CDR2 SNEGSKA (reference sequence). The V end was cut by 3 bases, the J end by 6 bases, with 13 bases between. CDR3 sequence (DNA): TGCAGTGCTAGTGACAGCACAGGGGATACGCAGTATTTT. Amino acids: CSASDSTGDTQYF.

In the case of this clonotype: A far larger clone is only one base removed, so a read error is likely. V is TRBV6-1 and J is TRBJ2-1, with unresolved D. The CDR3 runs 11 residues. V lost 6 bases, J lost 13 bases, and 13 bases lay in between. Looked up from germline, CDR1 is MNHNS and CDR2 is SASEGT. The CDR3 DNA is TGTGCCAGCAGCGCTGGAGAGACCCAGTTCTTC. It specifies CASSAGETQFF.

The J gene is TRBJ2-5, the V gene TRBV9; 10 bases map to TRBD1. Trimming at V came to 6 bases and at J to 5 bases, leaving 10 bases not matched to a gene. The CDR3 extends over 15 amino acids. The germline V gene has CDR1 SGDLS and CDR2 YYNGEE. In nucleotides, the CDR3 is TGTGCCAGCACCTCGGAGGGACAGGGGTCGGAGACCCAGTACTTC. Translating gives CASTSEGQGSETQYF.

This clonotype was detected many times. The rearrangement uses TRBV29-1 and TRBJ1-4; unclear D gene. CDR1 and CDR2 from the germline V gene are SQVTM and ANQGSEA. The CDR3 is 11 residues long. The V and J ends lost 4 bases and 8 bases respectively, with 8 bases between them. The CDR3 region has the DNA TGCAGCGTTGGGCTAGGGGAAAAACTGTTTTTT. This sequence encodes CSVGLGEKLFF.

The rearrangement links TRBV7-6 to TRBJ2-1; D is possibly TRBD2 (6 bases). The CDR3 totals 14 residues. Germline V gene sequence: CDR1 SGHVS, CDR2 FNYEAQ. V lost 5 bases, J lost 7 bases, and 15 bases lay in between. CDR3 protein: CASSVIAAENEQFF. CDR3 bases: TGTGCCAGCAGCGTAATAGCGGCGGAAAATGAGCAGTTCTTC.

The chain carries TRBV30 and TRBJ2-3; D gene unclear. CDR3 length: 15 amino acids. The germline V gene has CDR1 GTSNPN and CDR2 SVGIG (reference sequence). Trimming left V 2 bases short and J 6 bases short, with 18 bases between. The CDR3 loop is CAWSPNLAVGDTQYF. For the CDR3, the DNA is TGTGCCTGGAGTCCCAACTTGGCTGTAGGGGATACGCAGTATTTT.

The table lists this clonotype with many counts. The V gene is TRBV19, the J gene TRBJ2-7, with 8 bases fitting TRBD1. Germline CDR1 reads LNHDA; CDR2 reads SQIVND (reference sequence). The CDR3 contains 13 residues. V trimming: 5 bases; J trimming: 3 bases; junction bases outside the gene matches: 3. As DNA, the CDR3 is TGTGCCAGTAGTGGCAGGGGGCTCTACGAGCAGTACTTC. Protein: CASSGRGLYEQYF.

A few counts support this clonotype. This rearrangement joins TRBV27 to TRBJ2-7; the D call may be TRBD1 or TRBD2 (5 bases each). Trimming pared 5 bases from V and 7 bases from J, leaving 15 bases between. Germline V lookup: CDR1 MNHEY, CDR2 SMNVEV (reference sequence). This CDR3 region has 13 residues. The CDR3 sequence: CASSLQGVREQYF. The CDR3 bases are TGTGCCAGCAGTCTTCAGGGAGTTAGGGAGCAGTACTTC.

This clonotype appeared a few times. This sequence joins TRBV27 and TRBJ2-1; tentative D call: TRBD1 (6 bases). Germline CDR1 is MNHEY and CDR2 is SMNVEV (reference sequence). V dropped 6 bases and J dropped 3 bases, with 12 bases sitting between them. This CDR3 is 14 amino acids long. The CDR3 here is CASRPGQIYNEQFF. CDR3 coding DNA: TGTGCCAGCAGACCCGGACAGATCTACAATGAGCAGTTCTTC.

This clonotype showed up many times. V is TRBV20-1 and J is TRBJ1-5, with D unclear. Trimming stripped 3 bases from V and 5 bases from J, with 17 bases between. The V gene's germline CDR1 is DFQATT and CDR2 SNEGSKA (reference sequence). The CDR3 has 15 residues. CDR3 DNA: TGCAGTGCTAGTCTCATCCGCGGGCTGGATCAGCCCCAGCATTTT. Protein sequence: CSASLIRGLDQPQHF.

This clonotype was seen ten or more times. The V gene is TRBV30, the J gene TRBJ2-7; perhaps D is TRBD1 or TRBD2 (5 bases each). V was cut by 3 bases and J by 2 bases, with 14 bases left in between. Germline lookup yields CDR1 GTSNPN and CDR2 SVGIG (reference sequence). This CDR3 comprises 14 residues. CDR3 protein: CAWSYRDGTYEQYF. In DNA form, the CDR3 reads TGTGCCTGGAGCTACCGGGACGGTACCTACGAGCAGTACTTC.

This clonotype showed up just a few times. V usage is TRBV7-6 and J usage is TRBJ1-1; TRBD1 matches 9 bases. CDR3 length: 15 residues. Per the germline V gene, CDR1 is SGHVS and CDR2 is FNYEAQ. The V segment lost 5 bases and the J segment 0 bases; nucleotides outside the gene matches: 4. The CDR3 reads CASSPGTGMNTEAFF. CDR3 DNA: TGTGCCAGCAGCCCCGGGACAGGGATGAACACTGAAGCTTTCTTT.

This clonotype came up a few times. The V and J genes are TRBV25-1 and TRBJ1-1; D perhaps matches TRBD1 (5 bases). Trimming pared 3 bases from V and 2 bases from J, leaving 13 bases between. The germline CDR1 and CDR2 sequences are MGHDK and SYGVNS. CDR3 length: 15 amino acids. This CDR3 is CASSDLNRGNTEAFF. CDR3 bases: TGTGCCAGCAGTGACCTCAATAGGGGCAACACTGAAGCTTTCTTT.

This clonotype has a count of ten or more. The V call is TRBV5-1, the J call TRBJ2-2, with D perhaps TRBD2 (5 bases). This CDR3 has 13 amino acids. The germline V gene encodes CDR1 SGHRS and CDR2 YFSETQ. V was clipped by 4 bases and J by 3 bases, with 7 bases between them. Written as DNA, the CDR3 is TGCGCCAGCAGCCCGAGGGACACCGGGGAGCTGTTTTTT. It specifies CASSPRDTGELFF.

This clonotype was detected many times. The chain couples TRBV30 to TRBJ2-7; 7 positions match TRBD1. CDR1 GTSNPN and CDR2 SVGIG come from the germline V gene (reference sequence). Germline trimming cut 7 bases from V and 4 bases from J; bases unmatched to any gene: 16. The CDR3 runs 15 residues. The CDR3, as DNA: TGTGCCTCTGTCAATGTAGGGGGCGCTCAGTACGAGCAGTACTTC. Its translation: CASVNVGGAQYEQYF.